This TCR beta chain was captured in a study of blood T cells in healthy people across ages. Study findings and constraints: Unsorted PBMC input precluded a conclusive naive versus antigen-experienced comparison. Diversity was higher, and naive CD4+ cells more numerous, in long-lived donors than in aged donors.

About this clonotype: What it recognizes is unknown.

The second PCR ran roughly 6 to 12 cycles with a sample-barcoded 5' primer and J-beta primers. MiXCR was run by TCRdb on the 5' RACE reads, yielding one entry per CDR3 protein. The repertoire includes about 810,000 distinct CDR3 sequences, around 36% of them detected once, and 10% to 15% sits in the top ten. Germline CDR1 reads ENHRY; CDR2 reads SYGVKD. The CDR3 sequence is 14 residues long. Sequenced sample: blood. The genes are TRBV10-3 and TRBJ2-4; D unclear. The closer fit of TRBJ2-5 to the DNA end suggests the J call may be wrong. This clonotype was obtained from a man between 18 and 35 years old in good health. The CDR3 nucleotides read TGTGCCATCAGTGAGTACACGGAACAAGAGACCCAGTACTTC. Residues: CAISEYTEQETQYF.